This TCR beta chain was sequenced in a study of blood T cell repertoires in COVID-19. Study-level background: Spain, Italy and the United States supplied samples that represented acute and convalescent COVID-19.

In the authors' methods: Using reference gene primer amplification, nucleated cell counts were estimated. Produced via immunoSEQ multiplex PCR; TCRdb's table is partial and in-frame only. V, J and clone size derive from that table, while D and trimming were established from the DNA sequence. This sample carries about 280,000 clones, approximately 82% of them seen once, and the ten largest clones take 5%. The study drew participants aged about 18 to 95 years from approximately 23 US areas. Participant-reported clinical history was the basis for cohort assignment. The receptor was isolated from a man aged 35-49 years who had been exposed to COVID-19. Source material: PBMCs or T cells enriched from blood (not recorded which).

CDR3 coding DNA: TGTGCCAGCAGCCAAAGGCGGCGGGGCGTGACCCAGTACTTC. The encoded protein is CASSQRRRGVTQYF. The chain recombines TRBV3-1 (or the pseudogene TRBV3-2) with TRBJ2-5; a weak D match, TRBD2 (6 bases). Germline V CDR1 and CDR2: LGHDT, YNNKEL (reference sequence). With 2 bases removed from V and 7 bases from J, the gap between germline ends came to 14 bases. This CDR3 spans 14 amino acids.